One sample yielded the 14 T cell receptor beta chains listed below, sequenced in a study of shared clonotypes between healthy human individuals. TCRdb's table, derived via immunoSEQ multiplex PCR, lists solely in-frame clones and lacks some. The sample comprises nearly 1,000,000 clones, about three quarters of which are singletons, and nearly 1.5% rests with the top ten. The sample comprised memory CD4+ T cells sorted from blood. Subset noted: CD45RA-negative fraction. These TCRs come from a man between 18 and 35 years old in good health.

Regarding this clone: Other DNA sequences in the sample encode the same CDR3. The genes are TRBV5-6 and TRBJ1-5; no definite D call. This CDR3 comprises 15 residues. The germline V and J ends were trimmed by 0 bases and 1 base, with 8 bases remaining between them. The V gene's germline CDR1 is SGHDT and CDR2 YYEEEE. The CDR3 sequence: CASSLGGRSNQPQHF. For the CDR3, the DNA is TGTGCCAGCAGCTTGGGAGGACGGAGCAATCAGCCCCAGCATTTT.

This chain joins TRBV10-3 and TRBJ2-5, with 9 bases identical to TRBD1. This CDR3 region has 16 residues. Germline CDR1 reads ENHRY; CDR2 reads SYGVKD. V lost 6 bases to trimming and J lost 5 bases; unmatched junction nucleotides: 13. The CDR3 reads CAISLTGTGRGETQYF. DNA of the CDR3: TGTGCCATCAGCTTAACCGGGACAGGGAGAGGGGAGACCCAGTACTTC.

The chain uses TRBV30 and TRBJ1-5; 8 nucleotides align to TRBD1. There are 13 residues in the CDR3. The germline gives CDR1 GTSNPN, CDR2 SVGIG (reference sequence). The V gene end was trimmed by 4 bases and the J gene end by 2 bases; junction bases not matched to a gene: 1. CDR3 DNA sequence: TGTGCCTGGACAGGGGGCGGCAATCAGCCCCAGCATTTT. It is translated as CAWTGGGNQPQHF.

A note on this clone: An end of the junction does not agree with germline; a read error may underlie this. V is TRBV6-5 and J is TRBJ1-5; 7 positions agree with TRBD1. Germline CDR1 reads MNHEY; CDR2 reads SVGAGI. This CDR3 spans 15 amino acids. For the CDR3, the DNA is TGTGCCAGCAGCCAAGACAGGGTAAGCAGTCAGCCCCAGCATTTT. As protein: CASSQDRVSSQPQHF.

The chain uses TRBV2 and TRBJ2-2, with 9 bases lining up with TRBD1. V shed 6 bases, J shed 7 bases, and the junction held 12 bases outside the gene matches. The CDR3 consists of 16 residues. Germline loops: CDR1 SNHLY, CDR2 FYNNEI. In DNA form, the CDR3 reads TGTGCCAGCAGCCAGGGACAGGGTCGCCCCTACGGGGAGCTGTTTTTT. Its protein is CASSQGQGRPYGELFF. Looking up the rest from reference TRBV2 and TRBJ2-2 gives the full variable domain: EPEVTQTPSHQVTQMGQEVILRCVPISNHLYFYWYRQILGQKVEFLVSFYNNEISEKSEIFDDQFSVERPDGSNFTLKIRSTKLEDSAMYFCASSQGQGRPYGELFFGEGSRLTVL.

CDR3 nucleotides: TGTGCCAGCAGCGCCGACTACACAGATACGCAGTATTTT. Protein product: CASSADYTDTQYF. The chain employs TRBV25-1 and TRBJ2-3; TRBD2 is a possible D gene (5 bases). V gave up 6 bases and J gave up 2 bases, with 9 bases separating them. Germline CDR1 and CDR2: MGHDK and SYGVNS. CDR3 length equals 13 residues.

This clone appeared once. The rearrangement uses TRBV6-6 and TRBJ2-7, with 11 bases matching TRBD1. The ends lost 6 bases at V and 6 bases at J; junction bases unmatched: 10. The CDR3 has 15 amino acids. CDR1 and CDR2 from the germline V gene are MNHNY and SVGAGI (reference sequence). The CDR3 DNA reads TGTGCCAGCAGCCCCGGACAGGGGGCGGCAGTCGAGCAGTACTTC. Translated: CASSPGQGAAVEQYF.

This clone was seen only a few times. The CDR3 region is CASSLRRTDTQYF. The CDR3 DNA is TGTGCCAGCAGCTTAAGACGCACAGATACGCAGTATTTT. The V call is TRBV7-3, the J call TRBJ2-3; D not certain. The CDR3 runs to 13 residues. Germline V CDR1 and CDR2: SGHTA, FQGTGA. V lost 1 base, J lost 1 base, and 3 bases lay in between.

The rearrangement links TRBV2 to TRBJ1-5; 9 bases align to TRBD1. J gave up 7 bases and V 6 bases, and 7 bases lay outside the gene matches. CDR1 is SNHLY, CDR2 FYNNEI, per germline. CDR3 size: 14 residues. The DNA for the CDR3 is TGTGCCAGCAGCGACACAGGGGGCAGACAGCCCCAGCATTTT. It specifies CASSDTGGRQPQHF.

The chain joins TRBV9 to TRBJ2-3; D is possibly TRBD1 or TRBD2 (5 bases each). Per the germline V gene, CDR1 is SGDLS and CDR2 is YYNGEE. Trimming took 3 bases from V and 6 from J, leaving 11 bases between them. The CDR3 is made up of 13 amino acids. The CDR3 region is CASSAGTVDTQYF. In DNA, the CDR3 is TGTGCCAGCAGCGCCGGGACGGTTGATACGCAGTATTTT.

This sequence joins TRBV27 and TRBJ2-7; D might be TRBD2 (6 bases). The CDR3 is 14 residues long. Looked up from germline, CDR1 is MNHEY and CDR2 is SMNVEV (reference sequence). V shed 10 bases and J shed 0 bases, with 16 bases lying between them. CDR3 sequence: CATPGLLISYEQYF. CDR3 DNA: TGTGCCACCCCGGGACTTCTCATCTCCTACGAGCAGTACTTC.

The chain employs TRBV5-4 and TRBJ1-5, with a possible D match to TRBD1 (6 bases). The CDR3 is 15 amino acids. CDR1 and CDR2 from the germline V gene are SGHNT and YYREEE (reference sequence). V was pared by 0 bases and J by 3 bases, with 10 bases between. The CDR3 DNA is TGTGCCAGCAGCTTGGAAGGGGGGACCAATCAGCCCCAGCATTTT. Protein sequence: CASSLEGGTNQPQHF.

The J gene is TRBJ1-1, the V gene TRBV7-9; a possible D gene is TRBD1 (5 bases). The CDR3 is made up of 18 amino acids. CDR1 and CDR2 (germline): SEHNR, FQNEAQ (reference sequence). Deletions cut 4 bases from V and 1 base from J, with 22 bases between. The CDR3 sequence: CASSSSATAGITNTEAFF. The CDR3 DNA is TGTGCCAGCAGCTCTTCGGCCACAGCAGGGATAACGAACACTGAAGCTTTCTTT.

The chain recombines TRBV28 with TRBJ1-5; D might be TRBD1 (6 bases). This CDR3 has 15 amino acids. CDR1 is MDHEN and CDR2 is SYDVKM in the germline V gene. Trimming removed 6 bases at V and 0 bases at J, with 12 bases between. The CDR3 nucleotides are TGTGCCAGCAGACAAAGGGGGTATAGCAATCAGCCCCAGCATTTT. This gives the protein CASRQRGYSNQPQHF. Full variable domain (remainder filled in from reference TRBV28 and TRBJ1-5): DVKVTQSSRYLVKRTGEKVFLECVQDMDHENMFWYRQDPGLGLRLIYFSYDVKMKEKGDIPEGYSVSREKKERFSLILESASTNQTSMYLCASRQRGYSNQPQHFGDGTRLSIL.